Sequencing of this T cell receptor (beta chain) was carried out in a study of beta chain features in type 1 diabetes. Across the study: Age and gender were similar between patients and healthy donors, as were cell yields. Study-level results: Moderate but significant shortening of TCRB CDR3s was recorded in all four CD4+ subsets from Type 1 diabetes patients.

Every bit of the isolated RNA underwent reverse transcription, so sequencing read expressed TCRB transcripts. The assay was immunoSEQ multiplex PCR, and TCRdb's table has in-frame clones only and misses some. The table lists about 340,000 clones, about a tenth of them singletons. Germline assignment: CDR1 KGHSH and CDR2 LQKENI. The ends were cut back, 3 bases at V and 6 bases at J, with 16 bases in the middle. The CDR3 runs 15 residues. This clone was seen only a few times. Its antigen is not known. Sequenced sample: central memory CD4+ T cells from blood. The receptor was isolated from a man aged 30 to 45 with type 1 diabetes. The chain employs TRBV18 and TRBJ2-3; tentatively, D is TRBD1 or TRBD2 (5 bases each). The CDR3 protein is CASSPFEGSDDTQYF. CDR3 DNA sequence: TGTGCCAGCTCACCTTTTGAGGGGTCCGATGATACGCAGTATTTT.